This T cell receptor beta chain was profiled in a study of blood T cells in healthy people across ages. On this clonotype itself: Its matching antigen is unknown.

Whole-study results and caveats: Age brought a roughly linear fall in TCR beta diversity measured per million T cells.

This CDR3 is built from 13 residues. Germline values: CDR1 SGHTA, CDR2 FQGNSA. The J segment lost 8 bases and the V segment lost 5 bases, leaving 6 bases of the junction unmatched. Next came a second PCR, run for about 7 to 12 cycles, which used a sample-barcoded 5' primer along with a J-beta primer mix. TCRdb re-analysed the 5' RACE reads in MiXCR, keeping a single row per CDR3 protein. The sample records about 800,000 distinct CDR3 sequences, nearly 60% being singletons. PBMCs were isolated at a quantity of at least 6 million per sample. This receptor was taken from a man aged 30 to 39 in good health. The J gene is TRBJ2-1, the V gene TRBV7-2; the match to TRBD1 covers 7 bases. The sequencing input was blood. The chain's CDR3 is CASSTYRGDEQFF. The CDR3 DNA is TGTGCCAGCAGCACATACAGGGGAGATGAGCAGTTCTTC.